Below are 12 T cell receptor beta chains sequenced from a single sample in a study of radiotherapy plus CTLA-4 blockade in lung cancer (dated by TCRdb to the late 2010s). To prepare the library, the immunoSEQ multiplex PCR assay was applied. In its TCRdb copy, this immuneACCESS table keeps in-frame sequences only and misses some clones. Where compared with another copy, unresolved V genes explain less than half of these, and the others have no known cause. Recorded for this sample are about 39,000 clones; 60% to 80% of them occurred a single time. The ten top clones hold about a quarter of the sample. The starting material was peripheral blood, obtained from a patient treated with radiotherapy plus ipilimumab. All receptors derive from a human donor with non-small cell lung cancer that progressed on radiotherapy plus ipilimumab.

The rearrangement links TRBV6-1 to TRBJ2-7; 7 bases are a match to TRBD2. The germline V gene encodes CDR1 MNHNS and CDR2 SASEGT. The CDR3 has 14 amino acids. V dropped 2 bases and J dropped 2; count of bases not matched to a gene: 3. The CDR3 is CASSERLAAYEQYF. The CDR3 DNA sequence: TGTGCCAGCAGTGAAAGACTAGCCGCCTACGAGCAGTACTTC.

In this sample, this clone turned up a few times. The V call is TRBV7-2, the J call TRBJ2-2; 12 positions match TRBD1. This CDR3 contains 16 residues. With V trimmed by 5 bases and J by 7 bases, 8 bases remained unmatched. CDR1 and CDR2 from the germline V gene are SGHTA and FQGNSA. The CDR3 spells CASSGPGQGAVGELFF. CDR3 DNA sequence: TGTGCCAGCAGCGGACCGGGACAGGGGGCAGTCGGGGAGCTGTTTTTT.

The rearrangement uses TRBV4-2 and TRBJ2-7, with D maybe TRBD1 (6 bases). Germline V gives CDR1 LGHNA, CDR2 YNFKEQ. The length of the CDR3 is 15 residues. V was pared by 0 bases and J by 5 bases, with 14 bases between. In DNA form, the CDR3 reads TGTGCCAGCAGCCAAGATCGAAGGGGGTTTGACGAGCAGTACTTC. The encoded protein is CASSQDRRGFDEQYF.

Details on this clone: The sample contains more than one DNA sequence encoding this CDR3. V and J are TRBV5-1 and TRBJ2-5; 8 bases fit TRBD1. The ends lost 5 bases at V and 2 bases at J; junction bases unmatched: 8. This CDR3 contains 15 residues. In germline, CDR1 is SGHRS, CDR2 YFSETQ. As DNA, the CDR3 is TGCGCCAGCAGTCCGGACAGGGTTGGTCAAGAGACCCAGTACTTC. It specifies CASSPDRVGQETQYF.

This rearrangement joins TRBV10-3 to TRBJ2-5, with 11 nucleotides matching TRBD1. CDR1 ENHRY and CDR2 SYGVKD come from the germline V gene. This CDR3 has 16 amino acids. J lost 5 bases, V lost 6 bases, and 11 bases had no gene match. CDR3 protein: CAISSNRDRGTETQYF. The CDR3 coding sequence is TGTGCCATCAGCTCCAACCGGGACAGGGGGACGGAGACCCAGTACTTC.

The rearrangement links TRBV6-5 to TRBJ2-1; D not certain. V lost 2 bases and J lost 9, with 8 bases in between. Germline V gives CDR1 MNHEY, CDR2 SVGAGI. This CDR3 has 12 amino acids. The CDR3 here is CASSYDRGEQFF. The CDR3 DNA is TGTGCCAGCAGTTACGACCGAGGTGAGCAGTTCTTC.

Of note for this clone: The sample holds other DNA sequences that translate to the same CDR3. J is TRBJ1-2 and V is TRBV27, with 11 positions matching TRBD1. This CDR3 comprises 16 residues. The V segment lost 6 bases and the J segment 7 bases; nucleotides outside the gene matches: 13. Germline CDR1 is MNHEY and CDR2 is SMNVEV (reference sequence). In DNA, the CDR3 is TGTGCCAGCAGCCCTGGACAGGGGGCGGCATTGGCTGGCTACACCTTC. This sequence encodes CASSPGQGAALAGYTF.

In DNA form, the CDR3 reads TGCGCCAGCAGTGAGTCGACGGGACAAGAGACCCAGTACTTC. Translating it yields CASSESTGQETQYF. The chain carries TRBV10-1 and TRBJ2-5; tentative D call: TRBD2 (5 bases). Germline lookup yields CDR1 WNHNN and CDR2 SYGVQD (reference sequence). The V end was cut by 0 bases, the J end by 2 bases, with 7 bases between. The CDR3 has 14 amino acids.

This clone was detected a few times. The rearrangement links TRBV19 to TRBJ1-6, with D possibly matching TRBD1 (5 bases). The CDR3 spans 12 residues. In germline, CDR1 is LNHDA, CDR2 SQIVND (reference sequence). Trimming took 7 bases from V and 7 from J, leaving 8 bases between them. The CDR3: CASNGGNSPLHF. CDR3 nucleotide sequence: TGTGCCAGTAATGGGGGGAATTCACCCCTCCACTTT. Supplemented by reference TRBV19 and TRBJ1-6, the full variable domain reads DGGITQSPKYLFRKEGQNVTLSCEQNLNHDAMYWYRQDPGQGLRLIYYSQIVNDFQKGDIAEGYSVSREKKESFPLTVTSAQKNPTAFYLCASNGGNSPLHFGNGTRLTVT.

The J gene is TRBJ2-2, the V gene TRBV7-2; the D gene is possibly TRBD2 (6 bases). Deletions cut 5 bases from V and 6 bases from J, with 13 bases between. This CDR3 comprises 14 residues. Germline CDR1 is SGHTA and CDR2 is FQGNSA. The CDR3 nucleotides are TGTGCCAGCAGCCCCATTGGGGGGTCCGGGGAGCTGTTTTTT. It yields the protein CASSPIGGSGELFF. The variable domain in full, completed from reference TRBV7-2 and TRBJ2-2, reads GAGVSQSPSNKVTEKGKDVELRCDPISGHTALYWYRQSLGQGLEFLIYFQGNSAPDKSGLPSDRFSAERTGGSVSTLTIQRTQQEDSAVYLCASSPIGGSGELFFGEGSRLTVL.

The rearrangement links TRBV7-9 to TRBJ2-7; no reliable D call. Trimming removed 4 bases at V and 3 bases at J, with 4 bases between. Germline V gene lookup returns CDR1 SEHNR and CDR2 FQNEAQ (reference sequence). The CDR3 runs 11 residues. Written as DNA, the CDR3 is TGTGCCAGCAGCTCACACTACGAGCAGTACTTC. This codes for CASSSHYEQYF.

This sequence joins TRBV5-4 and TRBJ2-2; 7 bases align to TRBD2. The J segment lost 2 bases and the V segment lost 1 base, leaving 8 bases of the junction unmatched. CDR3 length equals 17 residues. Germline V gene sequence: CDR1 SGHNT, CDR2 YYREEE (reference sequence). CDR3 DNA: TGTGCCAGCAGCTTGCCCGGGAAGCGGGGTAACACCGGGGAGCTGTTTTTT. It specifies CASSLPGKRGNTGELFF.